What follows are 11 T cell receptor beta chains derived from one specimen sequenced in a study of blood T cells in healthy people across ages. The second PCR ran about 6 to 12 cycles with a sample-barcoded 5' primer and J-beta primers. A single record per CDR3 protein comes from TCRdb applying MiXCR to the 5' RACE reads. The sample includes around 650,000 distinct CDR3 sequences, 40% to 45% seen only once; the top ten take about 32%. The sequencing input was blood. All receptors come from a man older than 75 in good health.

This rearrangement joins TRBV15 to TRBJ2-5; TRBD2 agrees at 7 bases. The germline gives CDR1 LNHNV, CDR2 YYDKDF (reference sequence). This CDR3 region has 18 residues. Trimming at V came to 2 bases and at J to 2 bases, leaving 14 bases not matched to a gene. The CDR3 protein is CATSRRPPRAGPQETQYF. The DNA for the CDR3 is TGTGCCACCAGCAGACGACCCCCCCGAGCGGGACCACAAGAGACCCAGTACTTC.

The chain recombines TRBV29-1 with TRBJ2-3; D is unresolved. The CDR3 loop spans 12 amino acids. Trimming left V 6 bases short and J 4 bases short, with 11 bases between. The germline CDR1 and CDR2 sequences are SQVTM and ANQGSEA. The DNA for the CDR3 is TGCAGCGTGGAAAGGAGCGCAGATACGCAGTATTTT. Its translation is CSVERSADTQYF.

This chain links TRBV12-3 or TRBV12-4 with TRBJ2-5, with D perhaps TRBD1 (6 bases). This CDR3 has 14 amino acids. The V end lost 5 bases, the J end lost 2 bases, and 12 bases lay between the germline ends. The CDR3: CASSQRQEQETQYF. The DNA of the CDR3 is TGTGCCAGCAGTCAGAGACAGGAGCAAGAGACCCAGTACTTC.

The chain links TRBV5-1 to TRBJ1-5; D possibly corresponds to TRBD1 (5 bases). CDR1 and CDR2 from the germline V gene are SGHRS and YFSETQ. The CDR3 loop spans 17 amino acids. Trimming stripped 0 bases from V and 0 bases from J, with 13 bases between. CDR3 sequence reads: CASSLDGAGASNQPQHF. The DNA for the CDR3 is TGCGCCAGCAGCTTGGATGGGGCCGGTGCTAGCAATCAGCCCCAGCATTTT.

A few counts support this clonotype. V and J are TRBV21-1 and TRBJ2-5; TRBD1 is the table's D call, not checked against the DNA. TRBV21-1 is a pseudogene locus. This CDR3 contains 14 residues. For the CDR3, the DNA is TGTGCCAGCAGGTGGCTCCCGGGGGGAGAGACCCAGTACTTC. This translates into CASRWLPGGETQYF.

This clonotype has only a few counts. CDR3 in amino acids: CAISESGLGDTQYF. The CDR3 bases are TGTGCCATCAGTGAGTCGGGACTAGGAGATACGCAGTATTTT. The V call is TRBV10-3, the J call TRBJ2-3, with 8 bases aligning to TRBD2. V gave up 0 bases and J gave up 5 bases; unmatched junction bases: 1. CDR3 length: 14 residues. From germline, CDR1 is ENHRY and CDR2 SYGVKD.

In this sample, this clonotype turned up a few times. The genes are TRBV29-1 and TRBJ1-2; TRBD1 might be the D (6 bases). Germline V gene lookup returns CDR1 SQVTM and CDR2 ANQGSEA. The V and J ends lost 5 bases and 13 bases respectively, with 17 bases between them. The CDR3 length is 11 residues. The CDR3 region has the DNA TGCAGCGTTACCTCGGACAGCTTCCTCACCTTC. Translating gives CSVTSDSFLTF.

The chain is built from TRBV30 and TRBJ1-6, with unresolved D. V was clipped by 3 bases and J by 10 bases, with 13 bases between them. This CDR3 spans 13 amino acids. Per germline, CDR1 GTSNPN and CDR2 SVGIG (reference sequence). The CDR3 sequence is CAWSASQGSPLHF. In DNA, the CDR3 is TGTGCCTGGAGCGCCTCACAAGGGTCACCCCTCCACTTT.

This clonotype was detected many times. The CDR3 loop is CASSWGNEQFF. The CDR3 bases are TGTGCCAGCTCCTGGGGGAATGAGCAGTTCTTC. This chain links TRBV6-2 or TRBV6-3 with TRBJ2-1, with D possibly called TRBD1 or TRBD2 (5 bases each). Germline loops: CDR1 MNHEY, CDR2 SVGEGT. V lost 8 bases, J lost 7 bases, and 9 bases lay in between. CDR3 size: 11 residues.

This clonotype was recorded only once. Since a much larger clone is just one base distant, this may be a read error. The CDR3 DNA reads as TGTGCCGGCAGCCCCCACAGGGCCGGGGATAATTCACCCCTCCACTTT. Protein product: CAGSPHRAGDNSPLHF. The rearrangement joins TRBV4-2 to TRBJ1-6; possibly TRBD1 for D (6 bases). The CDR3 is 16 amino acids. The V gene's germline CDR1 is LGHNA and CDR2 YNFKEQ.

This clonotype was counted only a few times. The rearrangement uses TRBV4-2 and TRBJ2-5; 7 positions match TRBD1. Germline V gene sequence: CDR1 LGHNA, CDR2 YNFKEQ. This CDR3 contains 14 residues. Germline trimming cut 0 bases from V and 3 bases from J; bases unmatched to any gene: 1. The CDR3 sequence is CASSQDGQEETQYF. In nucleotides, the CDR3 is TGTGCCAGCAGCCAAGACGGACAGGAAGAGACCCAGTACTTC.